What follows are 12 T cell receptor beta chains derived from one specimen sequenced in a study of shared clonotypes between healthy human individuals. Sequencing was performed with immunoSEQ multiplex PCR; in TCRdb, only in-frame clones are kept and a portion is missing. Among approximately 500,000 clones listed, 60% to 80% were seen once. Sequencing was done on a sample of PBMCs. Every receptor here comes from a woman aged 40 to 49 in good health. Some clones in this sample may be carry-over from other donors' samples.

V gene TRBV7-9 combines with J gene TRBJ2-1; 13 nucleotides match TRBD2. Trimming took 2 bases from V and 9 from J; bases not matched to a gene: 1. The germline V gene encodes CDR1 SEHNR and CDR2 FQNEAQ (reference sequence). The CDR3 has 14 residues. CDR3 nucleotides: TGTGCCAGCAGCTTACGACTAGCGGGAGGTGAGCAGTTCTTC. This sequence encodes CASSLRLAGGEQFF.

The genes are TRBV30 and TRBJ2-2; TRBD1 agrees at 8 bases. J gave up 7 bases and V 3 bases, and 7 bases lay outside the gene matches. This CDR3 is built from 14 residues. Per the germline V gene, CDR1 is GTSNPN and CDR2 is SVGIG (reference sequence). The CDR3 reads CAWRPRTGYGELFF. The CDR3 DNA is TGTGCCTGGAGGCCCCGGACAGGGTACGGGGAGCTGTTTTTT.

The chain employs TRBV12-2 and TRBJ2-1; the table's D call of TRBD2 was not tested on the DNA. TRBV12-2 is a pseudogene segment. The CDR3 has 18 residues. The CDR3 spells CASRLKEGEGGPYNEQFF. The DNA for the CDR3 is TGTGCAAGTCGCTTAAAGGAGGGGGAGGGAGGTCCTTACAATGAGCAGTTCTTC.

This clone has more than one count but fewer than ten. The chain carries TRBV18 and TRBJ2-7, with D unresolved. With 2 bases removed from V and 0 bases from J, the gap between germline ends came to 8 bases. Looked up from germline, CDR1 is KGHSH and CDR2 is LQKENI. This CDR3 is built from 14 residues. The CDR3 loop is CASSPYSDSYEQYF. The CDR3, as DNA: TGTGCCAGCTCACCATACTCGGACTCCTACGAGCAGTACTTC.

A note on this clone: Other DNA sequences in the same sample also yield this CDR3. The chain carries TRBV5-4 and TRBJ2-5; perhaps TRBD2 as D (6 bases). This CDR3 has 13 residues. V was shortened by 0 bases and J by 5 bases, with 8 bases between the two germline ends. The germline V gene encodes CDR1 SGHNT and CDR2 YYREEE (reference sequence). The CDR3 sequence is CASSLAGGETQYF. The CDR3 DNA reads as TGTGCCAGCAGCTTGGCAGGAGGGGAGACCCAGTACTTC.

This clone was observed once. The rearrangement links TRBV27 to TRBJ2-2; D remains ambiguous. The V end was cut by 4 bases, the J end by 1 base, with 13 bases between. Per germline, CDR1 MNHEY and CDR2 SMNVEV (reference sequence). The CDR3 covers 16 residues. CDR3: CASSSPGRLNTGELFF. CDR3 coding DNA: TGTGCCAGCAGTTCCCCGGGTAGATTGAACACCGGGGAGCTGTTTTTT.

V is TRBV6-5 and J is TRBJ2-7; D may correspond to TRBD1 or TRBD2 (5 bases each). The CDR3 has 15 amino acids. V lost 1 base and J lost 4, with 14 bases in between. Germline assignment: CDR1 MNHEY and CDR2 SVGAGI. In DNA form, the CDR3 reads TGTGCCAGCAGTTACTTGGGGACCGGGCGGTACGAGCAGTACTTC. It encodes CASSYLGTGRYEQYF.

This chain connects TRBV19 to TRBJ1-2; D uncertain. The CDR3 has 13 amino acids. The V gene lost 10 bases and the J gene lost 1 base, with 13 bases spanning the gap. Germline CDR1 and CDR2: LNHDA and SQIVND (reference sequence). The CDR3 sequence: CATTRTLNYGYTF. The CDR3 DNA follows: TGTGCCACTACACGGACCCTTAACTATGGCTACACCTTC.

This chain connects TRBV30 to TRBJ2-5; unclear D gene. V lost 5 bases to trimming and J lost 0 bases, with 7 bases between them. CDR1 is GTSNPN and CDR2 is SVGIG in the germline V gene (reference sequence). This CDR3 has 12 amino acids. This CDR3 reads CAWARDQETQYF. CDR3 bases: TGTGCCTGGGCAAGGGACCAAGAGACCCAGTACTTC.

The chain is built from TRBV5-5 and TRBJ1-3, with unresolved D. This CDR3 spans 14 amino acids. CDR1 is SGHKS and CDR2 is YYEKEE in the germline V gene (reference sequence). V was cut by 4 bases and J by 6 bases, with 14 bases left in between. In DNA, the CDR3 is TGTGCCAGCAGCCTGCGGCGGTTGGAAAACACCATATATTTT. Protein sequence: CASSLRRLENTIYF.

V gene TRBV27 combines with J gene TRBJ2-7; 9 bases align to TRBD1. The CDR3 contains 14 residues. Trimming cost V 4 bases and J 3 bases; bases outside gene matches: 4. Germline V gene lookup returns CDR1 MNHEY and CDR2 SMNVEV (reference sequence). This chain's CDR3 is CASSSRQGDYEQYF. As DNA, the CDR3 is TGTGCCAGCAGTTCTCGACAGGGGGACTACGAGCAGTACTTC.

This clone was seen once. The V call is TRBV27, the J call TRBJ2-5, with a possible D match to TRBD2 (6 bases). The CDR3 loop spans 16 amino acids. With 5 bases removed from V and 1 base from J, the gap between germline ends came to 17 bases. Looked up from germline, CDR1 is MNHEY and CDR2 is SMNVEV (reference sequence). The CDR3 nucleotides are TGTGCCAGCAGTCTATTAGGACGAGCGGGCCAAGAGACCCAGTACTTC. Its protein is CASSLLGRAGQETQYF.